These T cell receptor beta chains were read from a single sample in a study of T cells in Graves' hyperthyroidism and ophthalmopathy. TCRdb independently ran MiXCR on the multiplex PCR reads; one entry per CDR3 protein. Seen here are 360,000 or so distinct CDR3 sequences, roughly 20% observed once, and the top ten hold 15% to 17%. The source material was blood. The receptors were gathered from a woman in her thirties or forties with Graves' ophthalmopathy. The CDR3 runs from the conserved cysteine through the conserved F or W. D genes are given only for firm matches. Clone sizes are given selectively: once, few, many, or a class where the clone is expanded.

j_call clone_size v_call d_call cdr3_nt cdr3_aa
TRBJ2-7 many TRBV6-5 . TGTGCCAGCAGTACCCCACAGACAGGATCCTACGAGCAGTACTTC CASSTPQTGSYEQYF
TRBJ2-7 many TRBV11-2 . TGTGCCAGCAGTTTTGCCTCCTACGAGCAGTACTTC CASSFASYEQYF
TRBJ2-2 many TRBV6-2/TRBV6-3 TRBD1 TGTGCCAGCAGTTCCGGGATGAGAGGGGGACAGGGTGGTACCGGGGAGCTGTTTTTT CASSSGMRGGQGGTGELFF
TRBJ1-1 many TRBV19 . TGTGCCAGTAGTAATAGACGCGGTCAGGGAATCAAAAACACTGAAGCTTTCTTT CASSNRRGQGIKNTEAFF
TRBJ2-5 many TRBV6-2/TRBV6-3 . TGTGCCAGCAGTCCGACCGGGAGTCAAGAGACCCAGTACTTC CASSPTGSQETQYF
TRBJ2-2 many TRBV5-1 TRBD1 TGCGCCAGCAGCTATCCAACCGGGACAGGGTTCACCGGGGAGCTGTTTTTT CASSYPTGTGFTGELFF
TRBJ1-2 many TRBV5-4 . TGTGCCAGCAGCTTGGTGGCAGAATATGGCTACACCTTC CASSLVAEYGYTF
TRBJ1-3 many TRBV5-6 . TGTGCCAGCAGCTTGATTGGAATCTCTGGAAACACCATATATTTT CASSLIGISGNTIYF
TRBJ2-4 many TRBV12-3/TRBV12-4 . TGTGCCAGCAGTTTAGCGGGATTAGAGCACATTCAGTACTTC CASSLAGLEHIQYF
TRBJ1-3 many TRBV7-9 . TGTGCCAGCAGCTTAGTACTTGGGGAAGGAGACACCATATATTTT CASSLVLGEGDTIYF
TRBJ1-1 many TRBV30 . TGTGCCTGGAGCAGGGGAACTGAAGCTTTCTTT CAWSRGTEAFF
TRBJ2-2 many TRBV30 TRBD1 TGTGCCTGGAGTGGAGGGACAGGGGAAACCCGGGAGCTGTTTTTT CAWSGGTGETRELFF
TRBJ1-5 many TRBV2 . TGTGCCAGCAGTGAATCAGTCTATAGCAATCAGCCCCAGCATTTT CASSESVYSNQPQHF
TRBJ2-7 many TRBV6-1 . TGTGCCAGCAGTGAAGCCCGGCGGGGCCAGAGCTCCTACGAGCAGTACTTC CASSEARRGQSSYEQYF
TRBJ1-1 many TRBV5-1 TRBD1 TGCGCCAGCAGCATCCGGACAGGGGGTCGGAACACTGAAGCTTTCTTT CASSIRTGGRNTEAFF
TRBJ2-2 many TRBV11-2 . TGTGCCAGCAGCACCAAACAGGGCGTAGCGAACACCGGGGAGCTGTTTTTT CASSTKQGVANTGELFF
TRBJ2-5 many TRBV15 . TGTGCCACCAGCAGAGTCTTTGCGGGGAGGGAGACCCAGTACTTC CATSRVFAGRETQYF
TRBJ2-7 many TRBV28 . TGTGCCAGCAGTTGGCAGGCGTACGAGCAGTACTTC CASSWQAYEQYF
TRBJ2-5 . TRBV29-1 TRBD2 TGCAGCGTTGAAGACCGGCGGGGGTGGCGGACCCAGTACTTC CSVEDRRGWRTQYF
TRBJ2-7 many TRBV7-9 . TGTGCCAGCAGCCCCGGGACACCCTCCTACGAGCAGTACTTC CASSPGTPSYEQYF
TRBJ1-1 many TRBV10-3 . TGTGCCATCAGGGGACCCTTGAACACTGAAGCTTTCTTT CAIRGPLNTEAFF
TRBJ1-1 many TRBV7-9 . TGTGCCAGCACCCTGGACACCCAGCATTTCGCTTTCTTT CASTLDTQHFAFF
TRBJ1-2 many TRBV19 . TGTGCCAGTAGTCCCGGCAACAGGGAGGGCTATGGCTACACCTTC CASSPGNREGYGYTF
TRBJ2-7 many TRBV7-2 TRBD1 TGTGCCAGCAGCCGGACAGGAGCCTACGAGCAGTACTTC CASSRTGAYEQYF
TRBJ2-7 many TRBV11-1 . TGTGCCAGCAGCTTAGACGCAGGGAAGAGGGGCGAGCAGTACTTC CASSLDAGKRGEQYF
TRBJ2-7 many TRBV5-6 TRBD2 TGTGCCAGCACCGGACTAGCCTACGAGCAGTACTTC CASTGLAYEQYF
TRBJ1-1 many TRBV2 . TGTGCCAGCCGTCGGGCCGCTGAGAACACTGAAGCTTTCTTT CASRRAAENTEAFF
TRBJ1-2 . TRBV7-2 . TGTGCCAGCAGCCGCCGGGACCAGGGTGGCTACACCTTC CASSRRDQGGYTF
TRBJ2-5 . TRBV4-3 TRBD2 TGCGCCAGCAGCCGCCGACTAGCGGGAACGGAGACCCAGTACTTC CASSRRLAGTETQYF
TRBJ2-7 few TRBV2 . TGTGCCAGCAGGTTAGGAGCAGCGCAGTACTTC CASRLGAAQYF
TRBJ2-5 few TRBV6-1 . TGTGCCAGCAGTGAAGAGGCGGGACTCCAAGAGACCCAGTACTTC CASSEEAGLQETQYF
TRBJ1-5 many TRBV19 . TGTGCCAGTAGTATTGGTTCAAGGGGGACGCCCCAGCATTTT CASSIGSRGTPQHF
TRBJ2-7 many TRBV28 TRBD2 TGTGCCAGCAGAATCACTAGCGGGAGATCCTACGAGCAGTACTTC CASRITSGRSYEQYF
TRBJ2-5 many TRBV29-1 . TGCAGCGTTGGGGAGAAACAAGAGACCCAGTACTTC CSVGEKQETQYF
TRBJ2-7 many TRBV7-2 . TGTGCCAGCAGCTTAAACCCCCCCAGCGTGAACGGCGAGCAGTACTTC CASSLNPPSVNGEQYF
TRBJ1-3 . TRBV4-1 . TGCGCCAGCAGCCACCGGGTGCGGTCTGGAAACACCATATATTTT CASSHRVRSGNTIYF
TRBJ1-1 many TRBV2 TRBD1 TGTGCCAGCAGTCCGGGACAGGGGATTGGGACTGAAGCTTTCTTT CASSPGQGIGTEAFF
TRBJ2-5 . TRBV20-1 TRBD2 TGCAGTGCTAGCGGGGGGAGGACCCAGTACTTC CSASGGRTQYF
TRBJ2-2 many TRBV10-1 . TGCGCCAGCAGTGAGGTTCGACAGGCGAACACCGGGGAGCTGTTTTTT CASSEVRQANTGELFF
TRBJ2-3 many TRBV28 TRBD1 TGTGCCAGCAGTTTATCGGCGACAGGGGTTGGGGCAGATACGCAGTATTTT CASSLSATGVGADTQYF
TRBJ2-4 . TRBV6-5 . TGTGCCAGCAGATTACAGGGAGACATTCAGTACTTC CASRLQGDIQYF
TRBJ2-2 many TRBV6-5 TRBD2 TGTGCCAGCAGTTTGTCCCCAGCGGGAGTCGCCGGGGAGCTGTTTTTT CASSLSPAGVAGELFF